The next 21 T cell receptor beta chains were all read from a single sample in a study of T cell responses to AZD1222 COVID-19 vaccine. TCRdb's copy holds only in-frame clones and misses some; the assay was immunoSEQ multiplex PCR. The sample lists about 270,000 clones; roughly 93% were seen once. Sequences were derived from peripheral blood, sampled 28 days after the second AZD1222 dose. These receptors came from an adult who received the AZD1222 COVID-19 vaccine.

Written as DNA, the CDR3 is TGTGCCAGCAGTTTGGGCCCGACCTATGGCTACACCTTC. Its protein product is CASSLGPTYGYTF. This chain uses TRBV6-5 with TRBJ1-2; D not certain. Germline CDR1 and CDR2: MNHEY and SVGAGI. The CDR3 sequence is 13 residues long. Trimming pared 4 bases from V and 4 bases from J, leaving 10 bases between.

The chain couples TRBV19 to TRBJ2-7; 11 positions match TRBD2. Germline V lookup: CDR1 LNHDA, CDR2 SQIVND (reference sequence). The CDR3 is 15 amino acids. V was pared by 3 bases and J by 6 bases, with 7 bases of the junction left unmatched. The CDR3 reads CASSITSGSVSEQYF. In DNA, the CDR3 is TGTGCCAGTAGTATTACTAGCGGGAGTGTTTCCGAGCAGTACTTC.

The V and J genes are TRBV5-1 and TRBJ1-1, with 7 bases that match TRBD1. The V segment lost 1 base and the J segment 6 bases; nucleotides outside the gene matches: 9. The CDR3 runs 15 residues. The germline V gene has CDR1 SGHRS and CDR2 YFSETQ. CDR3 region: CASSLSRSGGAEAFF. In DNA form, the CDR3 reads TGCGCCAGCAGCTTGTCTCGGTCAGGGGGAGCTGAAGCTTTCTTT.

The CDR3 DNA sequence: TGTGCCAGCAGTGCCGGACAGGGGTTCAAAGAGACCCAGTACTTC. Translating gives CASSAGQGFKETQYF. The chain is built from TRBV25-1 and TRBJ2-5; 9 positions match TRBD1. This CDR3 region has 15 residues. Germline V gene data show CDR1 as MGHDK and CDR2 as SYGVNS. J was trimmed by 3 bases and V by 4 bases; bases with no gene match: 6.

The chain employs TRBV6-2 or TRBV6-3 and TRBJ2-3, with D unresolved. Germline values: CDR1 MNHEY, CDR2 SVGEGT. This CDR3 is 14 amino acids long. V was pared by 4 bases and J by 0 bases, with 8 bases between. The CDR3 sequence: CASSSPYSTDTQYF. The CDR3 DNA follows: TGTGCCAGCAGTTCTCCTTACAGCACAGATACGCAGTATTTT.

The chain links TRBV18 to TRBJ1-3; 7 positions agree with TRBD1. Germline V gene sequence: CDR1 KGHSH, CDR2 LQKENI. V lost 3 bases and J lost 0; bases outside the gene matches: 5. The CDR3 contains 16 residues. CDR3 DNA: TGTGCCAGCTCACCGGGGACAGTGAGCTCTGGAAACACCATATATTTT. It encodes CASSPGTVSSGNTIYF. The full variable domain, in which reference TRBV18 and TRBJ1-3 provide the parts outside the CDR3, is NAGVMQNPRHLVRRRGQEARLRCSPMKGHSHVYWYRQLPEEGLKFMVYLQKENIIDESGMPKERFSAEFPKEGPSILRIQQVVRGDSAAYFCASSPGTVSSGNTIYFGEGSWLTVV.

This sequence joins TRBV20-1 and TRBJ1-1; D not resolved. From germline, CDR1 is DFQATT and CDR2 SNEGSKA (reference sequence). The CDR3 length is 11 residues. The ends were cut back, 7 bases at V and 3 bases at J, with 9 bases in the middle. The CDR3 region is CSVKKYTEAFF. As DNA, the CDR3 is TGCAGTGTTAAGAAGTACACTGAAGCTTTCTTT.

The chain joins TRBV4-3 to TRBJ1-5, with unresolved D. The germline V and J ends were trimmed by 1 base and 0 bases, with 22 bases remaining between them. The CDR3 spans 20 residues. CDR1 LGHNA and CDR2 YSLEER come from the germline V gene. The DNA of the CDR3 is TGCGCCAGCAGCCAAGCAATCCCTGTGGGAGGGAGGAATAGCAATCAGCCCCAGCATTTT. The encoded protein is CASSQAIPVGGRNSNQPQHF.

The chain recombines TRBV28 with TRBJ1-4; possibly TRBD1 for D (6 bases). Germline CDR1 MDHEN, CDR2 SYDVKM. V lost 3 bases and J lost 6, with 17 bases in between. The CDR3 loop spans 16 amino acids. CDR3 DNA: TGTGCCAGCAGTTTTGCTGGGGGTCAGGGGCATGAAAAACTGTTTTTT. This encodes CASSFAGGQGHEKLFF.

The DNA of the CDR3 is TGTGCCAGCAGCCAAGGGGGGACAGGGGGCGCGAGGGTGGGCTACACCTTC. Protein product: CASSQGGTGGARVGYTF. This sequence joins TRBV4-2 and TRBJ1-2; 12 nucleotides agree with TRBD1. The CDR3 has 17 amino acids. V lost 1 base and J lost 8; bases outside the gene matches: 11. The V gene's germline CDR1 is LGHNA and CDR2 YNFKEQ.

The J gene is TRBJ2-1, the V gene TRBV28; TRBD1 matches 7 bases. V dropped 7 bases and J dropped 3; count of bases not matched to a gene: 9. CDR3 size: 15 residues. Germline loops: CDR1 MDHEN, CDR2 SYDVKM. CDR3 sequence: CASTATGSFYNEQFF. The CDR3 DNA follows: TGTGCCAGCACCGCGACAGGGTCTTTCTACAATGAGCAGTTCTTC. Using reference TRBV28 and TRBJ2-1 for the parts outside the CDR3, the full variable domain is DVKVTQSSRYLVKRTGEKVFLECVQDMDHENMFWYRQDPGLGLRLIYFSYDVKMKEKGDIPEGYSVSREKKERFSLILESASTNQTSMYLCASTATGSFYNEQFFGPGTRLTVL.

The chain combines TRBV12-3 or TRBV12-4 with TRBJ2-1, with 7 bases lining up with TRBD2. The ends lost 6 bases at V and 7 bases at J; junction bases unmatched: 6. The CDR3 runs to 13 residues. CDR3 in DNA: TGTGCCAGCAGACGACCCGGGGGGAATGAGCAGTTCTTC. Translating gives CASRRPGGNEQFF.

This chain connects TRBV24-1 to TRBJ2-7; 7 positions match TRBD1. V lost 4 bases to trimming and J lost 6 bases; unmatched junction nucleotides: 2. The CDR3 extends over 12 amino acids. Per germline, CDR1 KGHDR and CDR2 SFDVKD. The CDR3 loop is CATSDHRGEQYF. Here the CDR3 DNA reads TGTGCCACCAGTGACCACAGGGGCGAGCAGTACTTC.

The chain links TRBV5-6 to TRBJ2-3; TRBD2 matches at 11 bases. Germline values: CDR1 SGHDT, CDR2 YYEEEE. Trimming took 2 bases from V and 7 from J; bases not matched to a gene: 3. The CDR3 covers 14 residues. DNA for the CDR3: TGTGCCAGCAGCTTAACTAGCGGGAGCAATACGCAGTATTTT. It yields the protein CASSLTSGSNTQYF.

V usage is TRBV25-1 and J usage is TRBJ1-5; D remains ambiguous. The CDR3 runs 13 residues. V lost 6 bases, J lost 6 bases, and 12 bases lay in between. Germline values: CDR1 MGHDK, CDR2 SYGVNS. CDR3 nucleotides: TGTGCCAGCAGCTGGGGTTCAGGTCAGCCCCAGCATTTT. Translated: CASSWGSGQPQHF.

The chain recombines TRBV11-2 with TRBJ1-1; a weak D match, TRBD1 (5 bases). The V gene's germline CDR1 is SGHAT and CDR2 FQNNGV. This CDR3 is 13 amino acids long. The V gene lost 3 bases and the J gene lost 4 bases, with 9 bases spanning the gap. The CDR3 bases are TGTGCCAGCAGCTTCCCAGGGAGCACTGAAGCTTTCTTT. It encodes CASSFPGSTEAFF. Full variable domain (remainder filled in from reference TRBV11-2 and TRBJ1-1): EAGVAQSPRYKIIEKRQSVAFWCNPISGHATLYWYQQILGQGPKLLIQFQNNGVVDDSQLPKDRFSAERLKGVDSTLKIQPAKLEDSAVYLCASSFPGSTEAFFGQGTRLTVV.

V gene TRBV5-1 combines with J gene TRBJ2-7; D is possibly TRBD2 (6 bases). In germline, CDR1 is SGHRS, CDR2 YFSETQ. The germline V and J ends were trimmed by 1 base and 2 bases, with 7 bases remaining between them. This CDR3 region has 13 residues. Written as DNA, the CDR3 is TGCGCCAGCAGCTTGACTAGCCCCTACGAGCAGTACTTC. Translated, it gives CASSLTSPYEQYF. Full variable domain (missing parts from reference TRBV5-1 and TRBJ2-7): KAGVTQTPRYLIKTRGQQVTLSCSPISGHRSVSWYQQTPGQGLQFLFEYFSETQRNKGNFPGRFSGRQFSNSRSEMNVSTLELGDSALYLCASSLTSPYEQYFGPGTRLTVT.

CDR3 loop: CASSPRVKQTGELFF. CDR3 coding DNA: TGTGCCAGCAGTCCGAGGGTCAAACAAACGGGGGAGCTGTTTTTT. V gene TRBV27 combines with J gene TRBJ2-2, with a weak D call TRBD2 (5 bases). This CDR3 contains 15 residues. Germline CDR1 reads MNHEY; CDR2 reads SMNVEV (reference sequence). The V and J ends lost 5 bases and 8 bases respectively, with 18 bases between them.

This chain uses TRBV19 with TRBJ1-2; D not resolved. V dropped 1 base and J dropped 5 bases, with 5 bases sitting between them. Germline lookup yields CDR1 LNHDA and CDR2 SQIVND (reference sequence). There are 12 residues in the CDR3. CDR3 DNA sequence: TGTGCCAGTAGTATAGCAGAGTATGGCTACACCTTC. It codes for CASSIAEYGYTF.

The chain carries TRBV13 and TRBJ2-1; possibly TRBD1 for D (5 bases). This CDR3 contains 14 residues. Trimming pared 6 bases from V and 6 bases from J, leaving 15 bases between. Germline lookup yields CDR1 PRHDT and CDR2 FYEKMQ (reference sequence). CDR3 amino acids: CASRGSGRANEQFF. The CDR3 bases are TGTGCCAGCAGGGGGTCCGGCAGGGCCAATGAGCAGTTCTTC.

The chain has TRBV9 and TRBJ2-1; 11 nucleotides agree with TRBD2. CDR1 is SGDLS and CDR2 is YYNGEE in the germline V gene. Unmatched junction bases numbered 7, after V lost 5 bases and J lost 6 bases. The CDR3 spans 15 residues. This chain's CDR3 is CASSTLAGVGNEQFF. The CDR3 DNA reads TGTGCCAGCAGTACACTAGCGGGAGTGGGCAATGAGCAGTTCTTC.